This TCR beta chain derives from a study of PD-L1 blockade in urothelial cancer. Clones were sequenced by immunoSEQ multiplex PCR, and TCRdb holds only the in-frame ones, with some missing. The table has tens of thousands of clones, approximately 34% seen once. The source material was tumor tissue, sampled before atezolizumab (anti-PD-L1) treatment. The origin of this receptor is a man in his fifties or sixties with urothelial cancer.

CDR3 DNA: TGCGCCAGCAGCCAAGATATTGACAGGACAGGGAACTATGGCTACACCTTC. Translating it yields CASSQDIDRTGNYGYTF. V and J are TRBV4-1 and TRBJ1-2; 8 bases map to TRBD1. There are 17 residues in the CDR3. Germline assignment: CDR1 MGHRA and CDR2 YSYEKL. J was trimmed by 2 bases and V by 0 bases; bases with no gene match: 8.